Ten or more counts support the clone carrying this TCR beta chain. V lost 5 bases and J lost 3, with 7 bases in between. Germline V lookup: CDR1 SEHNR, CDR2 FQNEAQ (reference sequence). The CDR3 covers 12 residues. The sample belongs to a study of T cell changes during pregnancy in multiple sclerosis. This table comes from immunoSEQ multiplex PCR, and its TCRdb copy is limited to in-frame clones, with some not included. Altogether about 40,000 clones are present, roughly 87% being singletons, with the ten largest covering approximately 1.1%. The chain combines TRBV7-9 with TRBJ1-1; D call uncertain. This TCR came from a female donor with multiple sclerosis, enrolled in a pregnancy study. Here the sequenced sample was CD4+ T cells from peripheral blood mononuclear cells, taken in the first trimester of pregnancy. CDR3 residues: CASSPGYTEAFF. The CDR3 DNA sequence: TGTGCCAGCAGCCCCGGGTACACTGAAGCTTTCTTT.